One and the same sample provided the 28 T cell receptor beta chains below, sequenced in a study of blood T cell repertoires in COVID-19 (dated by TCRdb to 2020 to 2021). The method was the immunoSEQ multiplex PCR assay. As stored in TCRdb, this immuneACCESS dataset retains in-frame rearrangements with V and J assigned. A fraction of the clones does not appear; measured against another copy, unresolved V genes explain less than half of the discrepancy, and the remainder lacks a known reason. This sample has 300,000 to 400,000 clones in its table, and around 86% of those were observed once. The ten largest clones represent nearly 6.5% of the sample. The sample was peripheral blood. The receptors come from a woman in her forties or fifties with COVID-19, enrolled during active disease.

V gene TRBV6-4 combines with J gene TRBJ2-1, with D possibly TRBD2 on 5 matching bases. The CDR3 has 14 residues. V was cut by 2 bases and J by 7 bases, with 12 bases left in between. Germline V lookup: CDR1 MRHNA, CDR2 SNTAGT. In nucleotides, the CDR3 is TGTGCCAGCAGTGACGAGGGTGGATTGAATGAGCAGTTCTTC. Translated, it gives CASSDEGGLNEQFF.

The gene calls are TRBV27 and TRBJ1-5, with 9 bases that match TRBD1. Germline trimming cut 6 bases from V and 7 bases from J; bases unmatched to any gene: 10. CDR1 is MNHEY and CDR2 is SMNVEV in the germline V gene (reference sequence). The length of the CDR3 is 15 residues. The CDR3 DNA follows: TGTGCCAGCAGCACAGGGGGCACTTCAATCCAGCCCCAGCATTTT. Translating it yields CASSTGGTSIQPQHF.

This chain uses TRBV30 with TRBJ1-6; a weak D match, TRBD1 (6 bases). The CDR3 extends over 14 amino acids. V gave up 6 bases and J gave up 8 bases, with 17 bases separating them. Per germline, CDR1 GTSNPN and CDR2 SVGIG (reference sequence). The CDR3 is CACAAGARYSPLHF. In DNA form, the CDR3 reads TGTGCCTGCGCTGCAGGGGCCCGATATTCACCCCTCCACTTT. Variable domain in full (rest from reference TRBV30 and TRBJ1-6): SQTIHQWPATLVQPVGSPLSLECTVEGTSNPNLYWYRQAAGRGLQLLFYSVGIGQISSEVPQNLSASRPQDRQFILSSKKLLLSDSGFYLCACAAGARYSPLHFGNGTRLTVT.

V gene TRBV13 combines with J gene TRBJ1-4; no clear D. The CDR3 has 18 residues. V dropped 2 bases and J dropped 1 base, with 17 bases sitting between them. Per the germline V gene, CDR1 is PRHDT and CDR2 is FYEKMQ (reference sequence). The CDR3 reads CASSLLVGGGGTNEKLFF. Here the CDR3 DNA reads TGTGCCAGCAGCTTATTAGTCGGTGGTGGCGGAACTAATGAAAAACTGTTTTTT.

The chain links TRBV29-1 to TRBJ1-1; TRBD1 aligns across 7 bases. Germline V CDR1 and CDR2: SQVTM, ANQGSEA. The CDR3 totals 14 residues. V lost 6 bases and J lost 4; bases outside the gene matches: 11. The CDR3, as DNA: TGCAGCGTCCTGTCGGACAGGTCGAGCACTGAAGCTTTCTTT. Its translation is CSVLSDRSSTEAFF.

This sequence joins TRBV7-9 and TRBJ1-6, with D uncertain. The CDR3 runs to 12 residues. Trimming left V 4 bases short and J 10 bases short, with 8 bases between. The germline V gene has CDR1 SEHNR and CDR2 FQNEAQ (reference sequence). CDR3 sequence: CASSSGISPLHF. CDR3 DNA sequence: TGTGCCAGCAGCTCGGGGATATCACCCCTCCACTTT.

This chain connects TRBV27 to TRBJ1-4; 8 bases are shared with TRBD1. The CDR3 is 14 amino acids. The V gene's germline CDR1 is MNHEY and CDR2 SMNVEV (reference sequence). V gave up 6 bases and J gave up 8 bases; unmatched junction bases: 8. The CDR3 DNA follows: TGTGCCAGCAGGAGCCAGGGGGCAGGGGAAAAACTGTTTTTT. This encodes CASRSQGAGEKLFF.

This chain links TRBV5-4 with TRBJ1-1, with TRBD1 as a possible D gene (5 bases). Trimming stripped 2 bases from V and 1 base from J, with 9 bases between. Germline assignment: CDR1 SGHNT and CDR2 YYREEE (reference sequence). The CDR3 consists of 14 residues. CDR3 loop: CASSFQGSNTEAFF. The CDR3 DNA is TGTGCCAGCAGCTTCCAGGGTTCGAACACTGAAGCTTTCTTT. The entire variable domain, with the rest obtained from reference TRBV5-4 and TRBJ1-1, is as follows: ETGVTQSPTHLIKTRGQQVTLRCSSQSGHNTVSWYQQALGQGPQFIFQYYREEENGRGNFPPRFSGLQFPNYSSELNVNALELDDSALYLCASSFQGSNTEAFFGQGTRLTVV.

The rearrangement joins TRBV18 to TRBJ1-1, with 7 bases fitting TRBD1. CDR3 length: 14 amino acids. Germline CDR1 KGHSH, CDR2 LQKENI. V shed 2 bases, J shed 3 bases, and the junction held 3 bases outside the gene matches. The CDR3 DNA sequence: TGTGCCAGCTCACCAGACAGGGCAGACACTGAAGCTTTCTTT. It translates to CASSPDRADTEAFF.

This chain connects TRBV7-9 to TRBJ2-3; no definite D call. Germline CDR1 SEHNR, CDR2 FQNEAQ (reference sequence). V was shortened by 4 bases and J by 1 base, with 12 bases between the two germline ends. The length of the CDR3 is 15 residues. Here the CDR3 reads CASSSRMSGTDTQYF. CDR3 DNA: TGTGCCAGCAGCTCCAGGATGAGTGGCACAGATACGCAGTATTTT.

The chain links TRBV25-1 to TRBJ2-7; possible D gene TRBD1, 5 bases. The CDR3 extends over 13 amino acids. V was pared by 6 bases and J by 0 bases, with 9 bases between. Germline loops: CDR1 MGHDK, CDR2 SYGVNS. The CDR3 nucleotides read TGTGCCAGCAGCAGCAGGGACTCCTACGAGCAGTACTTC. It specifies CASSSRDSYEQYF.

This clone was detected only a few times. This CDR3 reads CASSQRGSSYNEQFF. DNA for the CDR3: TGTGCCAGCTCACAACGCGGGAGCTCCTACAATGAGCAGTTCTTC. The V gene is TRBV18, the J gene TRBJ2-1, with TRBD2 identical over 7 bases. Trimming cost V 4 bases and J 0 bases; bases outside gene matches: 3. The CDR3 spans 15 residues. Germline lookup yields CDR1 KGHSH and CDR2 LQKENI.

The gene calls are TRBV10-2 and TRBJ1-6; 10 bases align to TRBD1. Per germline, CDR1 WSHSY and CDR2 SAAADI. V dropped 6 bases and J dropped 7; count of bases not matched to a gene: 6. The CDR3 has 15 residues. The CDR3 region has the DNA TGCGCCAGCAGCGACCGGACAGGGGGGAATTCACCCCTCCACTTT. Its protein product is CASSDRTGGNSPLHF.

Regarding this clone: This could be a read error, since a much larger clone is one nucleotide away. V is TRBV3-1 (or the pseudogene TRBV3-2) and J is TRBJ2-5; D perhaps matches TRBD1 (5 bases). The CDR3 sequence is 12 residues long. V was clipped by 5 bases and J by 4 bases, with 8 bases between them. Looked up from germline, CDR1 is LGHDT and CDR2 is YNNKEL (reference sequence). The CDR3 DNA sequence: TGTGCCAGCAGCTTAAGGGGAGAGACCCAGTACTTC. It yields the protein CASSLRGETQYF.

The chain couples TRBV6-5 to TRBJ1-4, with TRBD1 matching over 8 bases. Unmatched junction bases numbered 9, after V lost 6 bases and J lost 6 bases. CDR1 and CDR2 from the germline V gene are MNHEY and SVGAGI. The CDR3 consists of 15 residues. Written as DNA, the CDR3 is TGTGCCAGCAGAGACAGGGGCCAGCTTTATGAAAAACTGTTTTTT. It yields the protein CASRDRGQLYEKLFF.

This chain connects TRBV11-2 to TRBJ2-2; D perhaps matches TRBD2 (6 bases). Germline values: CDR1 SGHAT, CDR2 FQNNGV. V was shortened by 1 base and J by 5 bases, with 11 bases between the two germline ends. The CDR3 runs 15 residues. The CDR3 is CASSLGGGGTGELFF. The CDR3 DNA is TGTGCCAGCAGCTTAGGGGGAGGTGGTACCGGGGAGCTGTTTTTT.

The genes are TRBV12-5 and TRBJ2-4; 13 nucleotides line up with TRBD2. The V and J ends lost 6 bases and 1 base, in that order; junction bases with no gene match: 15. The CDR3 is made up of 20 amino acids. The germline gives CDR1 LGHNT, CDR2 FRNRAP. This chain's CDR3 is CASGSGLAGERARAKNIQYF. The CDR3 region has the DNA TGTGCTAGTGGATCTGGACTAGCGGGAGAGAGGGCCAGGGCCAAAAACATTCAGTACTTC.

The CDR3, as DNA: TGTGCCAGCAGCTGGACTAGCGGGGCTGTCTACGAGCAGTACTTC. Protein: CASSWTSGAVYEQYF. The chain links TRBV11-2 to TRBJ2-7; 12 positions match TRBD2. The CDR3 spans 15 residues. In germline, CDR1 is SGHAT, CDR2 FQNNGV. The V gene end was trimmed by 4 bases and the J gene end by 3 bases; junction bases not matched to a gene: 4.

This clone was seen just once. The CDR3 loop is CSGRTGGSGNTIYF. CDR3 in DNA: TGCAGCGGCAGGACAGGGGGCTCTGGAAACACCATATATTTT. J is TRBJ1-3 and V is TRBV29-1; TRBD1 matches 10 bases. This CDR3 spans 14 amino acids. Trimming cost V 7 bases and J 0 bases; bases outside gene matches: 3. Germline V gene sequence: CDR1 SQVTM, CDR2 ANQGSEA.

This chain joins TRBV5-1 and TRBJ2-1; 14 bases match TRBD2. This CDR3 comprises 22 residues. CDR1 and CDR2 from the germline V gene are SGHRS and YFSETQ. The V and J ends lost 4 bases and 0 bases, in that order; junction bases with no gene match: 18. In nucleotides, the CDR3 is TGCGCCAGCAGCCCCATACTCGGGACTAGCGGGAGATTGGCGTCCTCCTACAATGAGCAGTTCTTC. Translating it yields CASSPILGTSGRLASSYNEQFF.

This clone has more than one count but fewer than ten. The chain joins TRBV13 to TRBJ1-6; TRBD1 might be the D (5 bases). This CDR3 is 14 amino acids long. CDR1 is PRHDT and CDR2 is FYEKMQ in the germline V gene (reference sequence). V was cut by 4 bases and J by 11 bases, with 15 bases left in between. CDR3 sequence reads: CASSYRGESAPLHF. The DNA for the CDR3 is TGTGCCAGCAGCTACCGGGGGGAGTCGGCACCCCTCCACTTT. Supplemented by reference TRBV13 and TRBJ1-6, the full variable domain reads AAGVIQSPRHLIKEKRETATLKCYPIPRHDTVYWYQQGPGQDPQFLISFYEKMQSDKGSIPDRFSAQQFSDYHSELNMSSLELGDSALYFCASSYRGESAPLHFGNGTRLTVT.

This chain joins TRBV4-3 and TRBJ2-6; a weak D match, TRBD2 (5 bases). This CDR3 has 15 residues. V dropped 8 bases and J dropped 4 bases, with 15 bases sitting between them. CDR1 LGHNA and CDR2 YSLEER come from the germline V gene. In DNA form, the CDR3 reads TGCGCCAGCGGTCGGGATTTGTCAGGGGCCAACGTCCTGACTTTC. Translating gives CASGRDLSGANVLTF.

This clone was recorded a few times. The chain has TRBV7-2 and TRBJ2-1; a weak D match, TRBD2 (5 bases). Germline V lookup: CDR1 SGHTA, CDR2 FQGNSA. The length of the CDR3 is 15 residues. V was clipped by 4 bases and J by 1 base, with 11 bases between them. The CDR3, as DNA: TGTGCCAGCAGCTCAAAAAGAGGGTCCTACAATGAGCAGTTCTTC. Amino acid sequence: CASSSKRGSYNEQFF. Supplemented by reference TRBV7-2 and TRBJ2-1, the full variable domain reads GAGVSQSPSNKVTEKGKDVELRCDPISGHTALYWYRQSLGQGLEFLIYFQGNSAPDKSGLPSDRFSAERTGGSVSTLTIQRTQQEDSAVYLCASSSKRGSYNEQFFGPGTRLTVL.

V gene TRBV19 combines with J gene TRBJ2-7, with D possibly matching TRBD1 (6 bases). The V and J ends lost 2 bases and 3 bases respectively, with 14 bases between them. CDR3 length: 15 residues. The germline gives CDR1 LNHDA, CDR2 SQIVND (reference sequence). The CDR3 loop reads CASSISRGPVYEQYF. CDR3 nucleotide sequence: TGTGCCAGTAGTATATCCAGGGGTCCAGTCTACGAGCAGTACTTC.

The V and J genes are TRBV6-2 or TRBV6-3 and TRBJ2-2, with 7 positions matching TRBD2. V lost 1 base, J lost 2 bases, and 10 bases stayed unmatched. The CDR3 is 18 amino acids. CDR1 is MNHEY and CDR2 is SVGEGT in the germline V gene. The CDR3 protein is CASSYLLRAGRNTGELFF. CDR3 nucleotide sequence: TGTGCCAGCAGTTACTTACTAAGAGCGGGACGCAACACCGGGGAGCTGTTTTTT.

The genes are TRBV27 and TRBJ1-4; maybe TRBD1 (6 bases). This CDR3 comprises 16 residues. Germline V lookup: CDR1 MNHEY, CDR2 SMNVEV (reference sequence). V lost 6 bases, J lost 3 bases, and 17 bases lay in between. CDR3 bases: TGTGCCAGCAGCCCGGACAGCTCGCCAGCTAATGAAAAACTGTTTTTT. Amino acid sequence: CASSPDSSPANEKLFF.

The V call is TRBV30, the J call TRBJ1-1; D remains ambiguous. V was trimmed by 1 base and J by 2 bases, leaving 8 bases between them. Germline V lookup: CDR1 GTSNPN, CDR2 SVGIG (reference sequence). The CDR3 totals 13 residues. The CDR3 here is CAWSATSNTEAFF. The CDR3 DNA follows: TGTGCCTGGAGTGCAACATCTAACACTGAAGCTTTCTTT.

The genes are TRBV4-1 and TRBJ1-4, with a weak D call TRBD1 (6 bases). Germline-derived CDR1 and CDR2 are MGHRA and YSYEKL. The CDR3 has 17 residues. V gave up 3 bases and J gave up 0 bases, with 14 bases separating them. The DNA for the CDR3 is TGCGCCAGCAGCCAGAAAACAGGGTTAACAACTAATGAAAAACTGTTTTTT. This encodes CASSQKTGLTTNEKLFF.